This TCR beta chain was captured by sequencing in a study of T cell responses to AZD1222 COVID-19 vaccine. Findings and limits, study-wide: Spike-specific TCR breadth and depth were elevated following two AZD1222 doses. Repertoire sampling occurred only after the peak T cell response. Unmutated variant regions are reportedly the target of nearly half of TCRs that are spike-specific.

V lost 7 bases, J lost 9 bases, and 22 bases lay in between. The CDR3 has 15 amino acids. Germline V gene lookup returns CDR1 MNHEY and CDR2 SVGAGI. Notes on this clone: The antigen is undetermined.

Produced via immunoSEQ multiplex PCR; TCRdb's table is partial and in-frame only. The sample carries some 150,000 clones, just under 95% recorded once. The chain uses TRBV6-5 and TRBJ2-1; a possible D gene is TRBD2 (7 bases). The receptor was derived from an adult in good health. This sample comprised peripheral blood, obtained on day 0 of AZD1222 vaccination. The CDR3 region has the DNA TGTGCCAGCATTCCCAAGGGGGGGCAAGTCAGTGAGCAGTTCTTC. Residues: CASIPKGGQVSEQFF.